The rows below give T cell receptor beta chains drawn from one sample of a study of blood T cell repertoires in COVID-19. Method: immunoSEQ multiplex PCR; TCRdb's copy keeps in-frame clones and lacks some. The sample has 150,000 to 200,000 clones, 60% to 80% seen once. Sequencing input: PBMCs or T cells enriched from blood (not recorded which). The receptors come from a woman in her forties or fifties who had recovered from COVID-19. The CDR3 runs from the conserved cysteine through the conserved F or W. The D gene is left open where the match is weak. Some rows have no size entry. The others give once, few or many, or a class for an expanded clone.

j_call d_call v_call clone_size cdr3_nt cdr3_aa
TRBJ2-7 TRBD2 TRBV15 - TGTGCCACCAGCAGCGTCACTAGCGGTGCCTCCTACGAGCAGTACTTC CATSSVTSGASYEQYF
TRBJ2-2 TRBD1 TRBV28 - TGTGCCAGCAGACGATTGGTTGTTCGGACAGGGACCACCGGGGAGCTGTTTTTT CASRRLVVRTGTTGELFF
TRBJ2-3 - TRBV28 - TGTGCCAGCATCCCGGGATCCGGCCAGGGGACAGATACGCAGTATTTT CASIPGSGQGTDTQYF
TRBJ1-5 - TRBV19 - TGTGCCAGTACCATGGGCCATATAAGCAATCAGCCCCAGCATTTT CASTMGHISNQPQHF
TRBJ1-4 TRBD1 TRBV29-1 - TGCAGCGTTTACAGGGGGCTAGAGGATGAAAAACTGTTTTTT CSVYRGLEDEKLFF
TRBJ1-4 TRBD1 TRBV27 many TGTGCCAGCAGGACAGGGAGAAGGGAACTGTTTTTT CASRTGRRELFF
TRBJ1-2 - TRBV7-2 - TGTGCCAGCAGCTCTAGGACAGCCGGCTTGCGGGGCTACACCTTC CASSSRTAGLRGYTF
TRBJ1-4 TRBD1 TRBV27 - TGTGCCAGCAGTAGACAGGGTGGTGTAAATGAAAAACTGTTTTTT CASSRQGGVNEKLFF
TRBJ1-3 - TRBV28 few TGTGCCAGCAGGGTAACAGGGTCCCGTTCTGGAAACACCATATATTTT CASRVTGSRSGNTIYF
TRBJ2-5 - TRBV18 - TGTGCCAGCTCACTATCCCCAAGGGGGGAGACCCAGTACTTC CASSLSPRGETQYF
TRBJ2-7 TRBD2 TRBV6-5 - TGTGCCAGCAGTTCCAGCACTAGCGGGAGAGGCTACGAGCAGTACTTC CASSSSTSGRGYEQYF
TRBJ1-1 - TRBV7-3 - TGTGCCAGCAGCTGGTCCGCAGACACTGAAGCTTTCTTT CASSWSADTEAFF
TRBJ1-6 TRBD1 TRBV27 - TGTGCCAGCAGTTTATTACCGGGACAGGGGAATTCACCCCTCCACTTT CASSLLPGQGNSPLHF
TRBJ1-2 - TRBV28 few TGTGCCAGCAGTTTAGTTCGGGGTACGTCCTATGGCTACACCTTC CASSLVRGTSYGYTF
TRBJ1-3 - TRBV5-5 - TGTGCCAGCAGCTTGGGTCATAGCTCTGGAAACACCATATATTTT CASSLGHSSGNTIYF
TRBJ2-4 - TRBV15 few TGTGCCACCAGCAGAGAGGAGGCGGAGACTACCATGGGAGCCAAAAACATTCAGTACTTC CATSREEAETTMGAKNIQYF
TRBJ1-2 TRBD1 TRBV6-1 - TGTGCCAGCAGTGAAGGGACAGGGGTTGGCTATGGCTACACCTTC CASSEGTGVGYGYTF
TRBJ1-1 TRBD1 TRBV5-1 - TGCGCCAGCAGCTTGCAGGGGGGTCGAACTGAAGCTTTCTTT CASSLQGGRTEAFF
TRBJ2-3 TRBD1 TRBV19 - TGTGCCAGTTCCCATCAGGGGGTCCACAGGGCAGGTAATACGCAGTATTTT CASSHQGVHRAGNTQYF
TRBJ1-2 - TRBV28 - TGTGCCAGCAGTTTGGATCGGAGAAACTATGGCTACACCTTC CASSLDRRNYGYTF
TRBJ2-7 TRBD2 TRBV19 - TGTGCCAGTAGGATTACTAGCGGGAGGGTCTACGAGCAGTACTTC CASRITSGRVYEQYF
TRBJ1-4 - TRBV7-2 - TGTGCCAGCAGCCCAAAGCGGGCAGCAACTAATGAAAAACTGTTTTTT CASSPKRAATNEKLFF
TRBJ1-1 - TRBV7-9 - TGTGCCAGCAGCCCCCGACAGGACACTGAAGCTTTCTTT CASSPRQDTEAFF
TRBJ2-3 TRBD1 TRBV19 - TGTGCCAGCAAGACAGGGCTCGACACAGATACGCAGTATTTT CASKTGLDTDTQYF
TRBJ2-7 TRBD2 TRBV7-2 many TGTGCCAGCAGCTCCAAGTCTGCGGGAGCCCTCTACGAGCAGTACTTC CASSSKSAGALYEQYF
TRBJ2-1 TRBD2 TRBV28 - TGTGCCAGCAGTTTGGGCCTAGCGGGAGCCAATGAGCAGTTCTTC CASSLGLAGANEQFF
TRBJ2-2 - TRBV7-3 - TGTGCCAGCAGCTCGGACTCTAACACCGGGGAGCTGTTTTTT CASSSDSNTGELFF
TRBJ1-2 - TRBV27 - TGTGCCAGCAGTTTAGAGGAACGGACTATCTATGGCTACACCTTC CASSLEERTIYGYTF
TRBJ2-1 TRBD2 TRBV10-3 - TGTGCCATCAGTAAAGCGGGATCTGACAATGAGCAGTTCTTC CAISKAGSDNEQFF
TRBJ2-2 TRBD2 TRBV6-6 - TGTGCCAGCAGTCAACCCCGGGGCGGGAGGGCCGGGGAGCTGTTTTTT CASSQPRGGRAGELFF
TRBJ1-1 - TRBV9 - TGTGCCAGCAGCGTAGGGACAGCTAAGGACACTGAAGCTTTCTTT CASSVGTAKDTEAFF
TRBJ1-2 - TRBV10-3 - TGTGCCATCAGCCAGGAGGAAAACTATGGCTACACCTTC CAISQEENYGYTF
TRBJ1-1 - TRBV7-2 - TGTGCCAGCAGCTTCAGGACAGATAACACTGAAGCTTTCTTT CASSFRTDNTEAFF
TRBJ2-1 - TRBV21-1 few TGTGCCAGCAGCCCACAGGGGGCGGACAATGAGCAGTTCTTC CASSPQGADNEQFF
TRBJ2-1 TRBD2 TRBV9 - TGTGCCAGCAGCCTAGGACTAGCGACCTACAATGAGCAGTTCTTC CASSLGLATYNEQFF
TRBJ1-1 TRBD1 TRBV19 - TGTGCCAGTAGCCCGACGGGACAGGGGAACACTGAAGCTTTCTTT CASSPTGQGNTEAFF
TRBJ1-5 TRBD1 TRBV6-5 - TGTGCCAGCAGCCCAGACAGGGGGGCCGGTCAGCCCCAGCATTTT CASSPDRGAGQPQHF
TRBJ2-1 TRBD2 TRBV9 few TGTGCCAGCAGCGTACGGACTAGCGGGTCATTACATGAGCAGTTCTTC CASSVRTSGSLHEQFF